Presented here are 28 T cell receptor beta chains from one specimen sequenced in a study of tumor-infiltrating lymphocytes in primary liver carcinoma. TCR beta cDNA was made from 400 to 500 ng total RNA with a constant-region primer. Libraries covering TCR beta were generated through three nested multiplex PCR rounds (using a slightly modified ARM-PCR). For roughly 11 cycles apiece, the opening two PCR rounds ran with TRBV1-TRBV30 forward primers and a C-beta reverse primer. TCRdb re-called the multiplex PCR reads through MiXCR, storing one row per CDR3 protein. The sample records approximately 330,000 distinct CDR3 sequences, around 60% being singletons. Both blood RNA, taken from unsorted whole blood, and germline DNA were extracted. The sequencing sample was made of peripheral blood. Receptors were obtained from a man aged 35 to 55 with primary liver carcinoma and hepatitis B virus infection.

With regard to this clonotype: Since no conserved phenylalanine or tryptophan closes the CDR3, a read error is the likely cause. The chain uses TRBV6-2 or TRBV6-3 and TRBJ2-1; the D gene could be TRBD1 or TRBD2 (5 bases each). CDR3 length equals 16 residues. The V and J ends lost 7 bases and 9 bases respectively, with 25 bases between them. Germline V gene data show CDR1 as MNHEY and CDR2 as SVGEGT. CDR3 protein: CASTEGRALGDSEQFL. CDR3 nucleotide sequence: TGTGCCAGCACCGAGGGTCGGGCATTGGGTGACAGTGAGCAGTTCTTA.

As concerns this clonotype: The junction does not match germline at one end; this may be a read error. The gene calls are TRBV11-2 and TRBJ2-3; D gene unclear. CDR1 is SGHAT and CDR2 is FQNNGV in the germline V gene. CDR3 size: 14 residues. CDR3 protein: CANSPDPFAGTQYF. CDR3 DNA sequence: TGCGCCAACAGCCCGGACCCTTTTGCCGGGACGCAGTATTTT. Full variable domain (remainder filled in from reference TRBV11-2 and TRBJ2-3): EAGVAQSPRYKIIEKRQSVAFWCNPISGHATLYWYQQILGQGPKLLIQFQNNGVVDDSQLPKDRFSAERLKGVDSTLKIQPAKLEDSAVYLCANSPDPFAGTQYFGPGTRLTVL.

The table lists this clonotype with many counts. V and J are TRBV4-1 and TRBJ2-4; TRBD1 aligns across 9 bases. Germline CDR1 MGHRA, CDR2 YSYEKL. V dropped 1 base and J dropped 3; count of bases not matched to a gene: 7. The CDR3 length is 17 residues. In DNA form, the CDR3 reads TGCGCCAGCAGCCAAGCCGGACAGGGGATGGACAAAAACATTCAGTACTTC. This gives the protein CASSQAGQGMDKNIQYF.

Ten or more counts support this clonotype. DNA of the CDR3: TGCAGCGTAGCGTTAGCGGTATCCTACAATGAGCAGTTCTTC. Translated: CSVALAVSYNEQFF. The rearrangement uses TRBV29-1 and TRBJ2-1, with D tentatively TRBD2 (6 bases). Trimming removed 6 bases from V and 1 base from J, with 13 bases in between. Germline loops: CDR1 SQVTM, CDR2 ANQGSEA. CDR3 length: 14 amino acids.

The genes are TRBV30 and TRBJ1-1; 8 bases fit TRBD1. The germline CDR1 and CDR2 sequences are GTSNPN and SVGIG (reference sequence). V gave up 4 bases and J gave up 1 base; unmatched junction bases: 2. This CDR3 has 13 residues. The CDR3: CAWKTGENTEAFF. CDR3 bases: TGTGCCTGGAAGACAGGGGAGAACACTGAAGCTTTCTTT.

Turning to this clonotype: Given a much more abundant clone one base away, this may be a read error. V is TRBV4-1 and J is TRBJ1-1; perhaps TRBD1 as D (5 bases). Germline CDR1 reads MGHRA; CDR2 reads YSYEKL. V was pared by 0 bases and J by 6 bases, with 17 bases between. The CDR3 is 16 amino acids. CDR3 sequence (DNA): TGCGCCAGCAGCCAAGAGGGGTTCCGGGGCAGGCCTGAAGCTTTCTTT. This translates into CASSQEGFRGRPEAFF.

V is TRBV7-9 and J is TRBJ2-2, with D tentatively TRBD1 (5 bases). The length of the CDR3 is 15 residues. Deletions cut 5 bases from V and 0 bases from J, with 10 bases between. Germline values: CDR1 SEHNR, CDR2 FQNEAQ (reference sequence). The CDR3 region is CASSPRATNTGELFF. CDR3 DNA: TGTGCCAGCAGCCCCAGGGCTACGAACACCGGGGAGCTGTTTTTT. The variable domain in full, completed from reference TRBV7-9 and TRBJ2-2, reads DTGVSQNPRHKITKRGQNVTFRCDPISEHNRLYWYRQTLGQGPEFLTYFQNEAQLEKSRLLSDRFSAERPKGSFSTLEIQRTEQGDSAMYLCASSPRATNTGELFFGEGSRLTVL.

There are a few counts of this clonotype. This could be a read error, since a much larger clone is one nucleotide away. The chain recombines TRBV30 with TRBJ2-2; 7 nucleotides match TRBD2. Germline V gives CDR1 GTSNPN, CDR2 SVGIG (reference sequence). The ends lost 4 bases at V and 6 bases at J; junction bases unmatched: 8. The CDR3 is 14 residues long. CDR3 residues: CAWNVGLVSGELFF. CDR3 nucleotides: TGTGCCTGGAATGTAGGACTAGTATCCGGGGAGCTGTTTTTT.

This clonotype has more than one count but fewer than ten. The chain recombines TRBV6-5 with TRBJ2-7, with 8 bases that match TRBD2. Germline values: CDR1 MNHEY, CDR2 SVGAGI. Germline trimming cut 8 bases from V and 3 bases from J; bases unmatched to any gene: 9. The CDR3 has 14 residues. The CDR3 region is CASRVAGSSYEQYF. The CDR3 nucleotides are TGTGCCAGCCGGGTAGCGGGGTCAAGCTACGAGCAGTACTTC.

As for this clonotype: A clone one base away is much larger, so this may be a read error. The chain joins TRBV5-1 to TRBJ2-5; either TRBD1 or TRBD2 may fit D (5 bases each). CDR1 is SGHRS and CDR2 is YFSETQ in the germline V gene. This CDR3 has 14 amino acids. CDR3 amino acids: CTSSYQGAQETQYF. In nucleotides, the CDR3 is TGCACCAGCAGCTACCAGGGAGCCCAAGAGACCCAGTACTTC.

Worth noting for this clonotype: A junction end diverges from the germline sequence, so it may reflect a read error. The V and J genes are TRBV6-1 and TRBJ2-3; 7 nucleotides align to TRBD1. The germline CDR1 and CDR2 sequences are MNHNS and SASEGT. The CDR3 has 14 amino acids. CDR3 amino acids: CASSDRGPTDTQYF. CDR3 nucleotides: TGTGCCAGTAGTGATAGGGGGCCCACAGATACGCAGTATTTT.

To note about this clonotype: One base away lies a much larger clone, so this may be a sequencing read error. This sequence joins TRBV6-2 or TRBV6-3 and TRBJ2-1, with 12 nucleotides matching TRBD2. J was trimmed by 6 bases and V by 6 bases; bases with no gene match: 6. Germline assignment: CDR1 MNHEY and CDR2 SVGEGT. The CDR3 is made up of 15 amino acids. CDR3: CASSPSGRAINEQFF. For the CDR3, the DNA is TGTGCCAGCAGCCCTAGCGGGAGGGCCATCAATGAGCAGTTCTTC.

The rearrangement links TRBV28 to TRBJ2-1; TRBD2 matches at 9 bases. V lost 5 bases to trimming and J lost 7 bases; unmatched junction nucleotides: 12. The CDR3 is made up of 16 amino acids. Germline CDR1 reads MDHEN; CDR2 reads SYDVKM. The CDR3 protein is CASSNPLAGWPNEQFF. CDR3 coding DNA: TGTGCCAGCAGTAACCCCCTAGCGGGATGGCCGAATGAGCAGTTCTTC.

This clonotype has just one count. A junction end diverges from the germline sequence, so it may reflect a read error. V and J are TRBV28 and TRBJ2-1; 12 nucleotides match TRBD2. Germline CDR1 and CDR2: MDHEN and SYDVKM. The CDR3 is made up of 16 amino acids. The CDR3 nucleotides are TGTGTCAGCAGTCTCCTAGCGGGAGGGCCCCACAATGAGCAATTCTTC. As protein: CVSSLLAGGPHNEQFF.

The chain carries TRBV20-1 and TRBJ2-1, with D tentatively TRBD2 (5 bases). CDR1 DFQATT and CDR2 SNEGSKA come from the germline V gene (reference sequence). V shed 1 base and J shed 10 bases, with 20 bases lying between them. The CDR3 runs to 15 residues. CDR3 in amino acids: CSARARRGPSGEQFF. CDR3 DNA sequence: TGCAGTGCTAGAGCCCGGAGAGGGCCTTCGGGGGAGCAGTTCTTC.

For this clonotype: The DNA is left out, because the CDR3 cannot be placed on it with certainty; the CDR3 is given as TCRdb lists it. The chain recombines TRBV11-2 with TRBJ1-2; the D call in the table, TRBD1, was not verified against the DNA. The CDR3 sequence runs 13 residues, both termini included. Germline CDR1 reads SGHAT; CDR2 reads FQNNGV. The chain's CDR3 is CASGPGVNYGCTF.

This chain joins TRBV9 and TRBJ1-1; D may be TRBD1 (6 bases). Deletions cut 7 bases from V and 4 bases from J, with 14 bases between. Per the germline V gene, CDR1 is SGDLS and CDR2 is YYNGEE. The CDR3 is 13 residues long. The CDR3 protein is CASREGHSTEAFF. In DNA form, the CDR3 reads TGTGCCAGCCGTGAGGGACACAGCACTGAAGCTTTCTTT.

A word on this clonotype: Its ends do not fully match the called genes, so a read error is possible. The rearrangement links TRBV11-3 to TRBJ2-7, with D tentatively TRBD1 (5 bases). Germline assignment: CDR1 SGHNT and CDR2 YENEEA. The CDR3 spans 12 residues. The CDR3 here is CASSSVGHEQYF. The CDR3 DNA reads TGTGCCAGCAGCTCCGTAGGACACGAGCAGTATTTC.

This clonotype was counted only a few times. V and J are TRBV12-3 or TRBV12-4 and TRBJ2-7; a weak D match, TRBD1 (6 bases). The length of the CDR3 is 14 residues. V lost 4 bases and J lost 2, with 12 bases in between. DNA of the CDR3: TGTGCCAGCAGTTGGACAGCAGGGCCCTACGAGCAGTACTTC. Residues: CASSWTAGPYEQYF.

This clonotype occurred a few times. V is TRBV11-2 and J is TRBJ1-1; D unresolved. CDR1 is SGHAT and CDR2 is FQNNGV in the germline V gene. The V gene lost 1 base and the J gene lost 3 bases, with 9 bases spanning the gap. This CDR3 spans 14 amino acids. CDR3 sequence (DNA): TGTGCCAGCAGCTTAGGTAGGGAGGACACTGAAGCTTTCTTT. It specifies CASSLGREDTEAFF. The full variable domain, completed using reference TRBV11-2 and TRBJ1-1, is EAGVAQSPRYKIIEKRQSVAFWCNPISGHATLYWYQQILGQGPKLLIQFQNNGVVDDSQLPKDRFSAERLKGVDSTLKIQPAKLEDSAVYLCASSLGREDTEAFFGQGTRLTVV.

Notes on this clonotype: Here the CDR3 omits its conserved ending phenylalanine or tryptophan, so a read error is the likely source. It is unclear where the CDR3 begins or ends on the DNA, so no DNA is shown, and the CDR3 is as TCRdb lists it. V usage is TRBV11-3 and J usage is TRBJ2-2. The CDR3 length equals 14 residues, ends included. From germline, CDR1 is SGHNT and CDR2 YENEEA. The CDR3 protein is CASSLSGNTGELFL.

This rearrangement joins TRBV6-6 to TRBJ2-3; 13 positions match TRBD2. Germline values: CDR1 MNHNY, CDR2 SVGAGI (reference sequence). The CDR3 has 16 amino acids. The V and J ends lost 6 bases and 3 bases, in that order; junction bases with no gene match: 6. CDR3 protein: CASRWTSGRTTDTQYF. The CDR3 region has the DNA TGTGCCAGCAGATGGACTAGCGGGAGAACGACAGATACGCAGTATTTT.

Worth noting for this clonotype: The germline gene is not matched at one end of the junction; a read error may be the cause. The CDR3 here is CANSLVYEQFF. CDR3 coding DNA: TGTGCCAACAGCTTAGTGTATGAGCAGTTCTTC. The rearrangement uses TRBV7-9 and TRBJ2-1; D not resolved. Per germline, CDR1 SEHNR and CDR2 FQNEAQ (reference sequence). This CDR3 has 11 amino acids.

This clonotype has a handful of counts. Given a much more abundant clone one base away, this may be a read error. The gene calls are TRBV12-3 or TRBV12-4 and TRBJ1-1; 7 bases map to TRBD1. This CDR3 spans 14 amino acids. CDR3 sequence: CASNLMQGETEAFF. DNA for the CDR3: TGTGCCAGCAATTTAATGCAGGGGGAGACTGAAGCTTTCTTT.

This clonotype was recorded at least ten times. The chain couples TRBV4-1 to TRBJ1-1, with TRBD1 as a possible D gene (5 bases). The V gene's germline CDR1 is MGHRA and CDR2 YSYEKL. This CDR3 has 16 residues. V was pared by 2 bases and J by 0 bases, with 13 bases between. The CDR3 is CASSQMLGTLNTEAFF. As DNA, the CDR3 is TGCGCCAGCAGCCAAATGCTCGGGACGCTGAACACTGAAGCTTTCTTT.

This clonotype was observed at least ten times. V usage is TRBV10-3 and J usage is TRBJ2-3; D gene uncertain. Germline V gene data show CDR1 as ENHRY and CDR2 as SYGVKD. The CDR3 runs to 12 residues. Trimming stripped 2 bases from V and 4 bases from J, with 4 bases between. CDR3 nucleotides: TGTGCCATCAGTGAGACCCCAGATACGCAGTATTTT. Its protein product is CAISETPDTQYF.

This clonotype appeared once. The junction departs from the called germline gene at one end, perhaps through a read error. The rearrangement joins TRBV7-7 to TRBJ2-5; D is ambiguous. Germline CDR1 SSHAT, CDR2 FNYEAQ (reference sequence). The CDR3 totals 14 residues. In DNA, the CDR3 is TGTGCTAGCAGCCATCGGCCCCTCCCTGCCACCCAGTACTTC. Protein: CASSHRPLPATQYF.

About this clonotype itself: As the CDR3 is not closed by the conserved phenylalanine or tryptophan, this likely results from a read error. J is TRBJ1-1 and V is TRBV11-2; tentative D call: TRBD1 (5 bases). Looked up from germline, CDR1 is SGHAT and CDR2 is FQNNGV. The CDR3 has 14 amino acids. V was clipped by 2 bases and J by 5 bases, with 12 bases between them. The chain's CDR3 is CASSLNAGGTEAFL. CDR3 in DNA: TGTGCCAGCAGCTTAAACGCCGGGGGAACTGAAGCTTTCCTT.